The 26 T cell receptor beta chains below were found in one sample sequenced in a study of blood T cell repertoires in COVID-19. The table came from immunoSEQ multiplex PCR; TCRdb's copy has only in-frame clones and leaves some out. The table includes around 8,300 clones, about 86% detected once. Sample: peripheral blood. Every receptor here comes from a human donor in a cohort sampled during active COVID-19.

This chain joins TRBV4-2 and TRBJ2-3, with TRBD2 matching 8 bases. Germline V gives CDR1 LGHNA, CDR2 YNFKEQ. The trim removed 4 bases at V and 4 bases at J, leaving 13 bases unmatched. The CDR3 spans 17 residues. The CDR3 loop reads CASSRFPRTSIPDTQYF. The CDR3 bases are TGTGCCAGCAGCCGATTTCCAAGGACTAGCATCCCAGATACGCAGTATTTT.

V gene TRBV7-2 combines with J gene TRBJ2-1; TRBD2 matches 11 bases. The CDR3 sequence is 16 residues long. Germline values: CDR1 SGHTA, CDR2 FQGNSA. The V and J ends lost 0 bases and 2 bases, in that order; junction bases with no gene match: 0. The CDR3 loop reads CASSLALAGAYNEQFF. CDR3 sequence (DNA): TGTGCCAGCAGCTTAGCACTAGCGGGGGCCTACAATGAGCAGTTCTTC.

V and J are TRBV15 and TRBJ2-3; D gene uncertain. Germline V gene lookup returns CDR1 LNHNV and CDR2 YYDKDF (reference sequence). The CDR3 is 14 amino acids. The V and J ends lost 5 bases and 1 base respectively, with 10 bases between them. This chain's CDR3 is CATSYSIGTDTQYF. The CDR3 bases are TGTGCCACCAGCTACAGTATAGGCACAGATACGCAGTATTTT.

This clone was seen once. The DNA of the CDR3 is TGTGCCAGCAGCTTGGACCTAGACAGTTACGAGCAGTACTTC. It is translated as CASSLDLDSYEQYF. This chain connects TRBV7-8 to TRBJ2-7, with D possibly TRBD1 on 5 matching bases. Germline V CDR1 and CDR2: SGHVS, FQNEAQ. Trimming removed 3 bases from V and 4 bases from J, with 13 bases in between. The CDR3 sequence is 14 residues long.

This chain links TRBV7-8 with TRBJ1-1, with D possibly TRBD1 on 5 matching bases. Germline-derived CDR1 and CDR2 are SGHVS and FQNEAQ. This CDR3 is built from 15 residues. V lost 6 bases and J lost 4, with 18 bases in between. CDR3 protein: CASSLLGGGGTEAFF. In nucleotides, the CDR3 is TGTGCCAGCAGTCTCCTCGGGGGGGGAGGCACTGAAGCTTTCTTT.

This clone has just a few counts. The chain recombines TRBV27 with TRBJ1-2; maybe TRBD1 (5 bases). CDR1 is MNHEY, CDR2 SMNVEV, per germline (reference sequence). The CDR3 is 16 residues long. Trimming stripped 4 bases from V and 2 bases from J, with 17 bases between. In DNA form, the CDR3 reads TGTGCCAGCAGTTCGTATCCCCGACAGACCAACTATGGCTACACCTTC. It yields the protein CASSSYPRQTNYGYTF.

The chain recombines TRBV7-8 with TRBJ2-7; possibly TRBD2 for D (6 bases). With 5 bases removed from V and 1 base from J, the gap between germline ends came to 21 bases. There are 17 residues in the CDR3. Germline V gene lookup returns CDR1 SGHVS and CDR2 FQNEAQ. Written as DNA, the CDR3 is TGTGCCAGCAGCGATTCGCGACTCAGCGGGTCATCCTACGAGCAGTACTTC. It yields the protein CASSDSRLSGSSYEQYF.

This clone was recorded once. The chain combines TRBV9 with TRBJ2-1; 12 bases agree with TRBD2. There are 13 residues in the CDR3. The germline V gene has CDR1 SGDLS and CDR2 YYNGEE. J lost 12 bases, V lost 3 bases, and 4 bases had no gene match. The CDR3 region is CASSALTSGGQFF. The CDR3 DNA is TGTGCCAGCAGCGCGCTGACTAGCGGGGGGCAGTTCTTC.

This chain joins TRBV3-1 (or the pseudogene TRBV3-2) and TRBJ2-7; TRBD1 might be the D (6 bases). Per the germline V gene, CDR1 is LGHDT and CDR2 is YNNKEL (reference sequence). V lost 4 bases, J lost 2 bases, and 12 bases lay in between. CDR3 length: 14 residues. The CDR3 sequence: CASSPPGHTYEQYF. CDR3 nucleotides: TGTGCCAGCAGCCCACCGGGACACACCTACGAGCAGTACTTC.

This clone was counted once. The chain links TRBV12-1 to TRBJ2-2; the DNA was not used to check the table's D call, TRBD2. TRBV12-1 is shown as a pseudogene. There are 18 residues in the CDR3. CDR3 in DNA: TGTGCCAGCAGCCGCGGCGGACCTAGCGGGGCGAACACCGGGGAGCTGTTTTTT. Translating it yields CASSRGGPSGANTGELFF.

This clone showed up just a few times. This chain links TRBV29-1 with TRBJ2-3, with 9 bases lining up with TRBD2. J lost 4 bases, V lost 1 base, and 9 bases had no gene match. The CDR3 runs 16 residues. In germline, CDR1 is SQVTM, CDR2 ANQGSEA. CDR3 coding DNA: TGCAGCGTTGAAGTGGTCCTAGCGGGATTTCCAGATACGCAGTATTTT. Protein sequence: CSVEVVLAGFPDTQYF.

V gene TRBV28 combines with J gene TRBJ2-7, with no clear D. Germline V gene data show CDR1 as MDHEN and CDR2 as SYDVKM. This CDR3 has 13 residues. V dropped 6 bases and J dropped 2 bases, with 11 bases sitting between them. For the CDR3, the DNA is TGTGCCAGCAGAGTTAGTGCGGCCTACGAGCAGTACTTC. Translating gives CASRVSAAYEQYF.

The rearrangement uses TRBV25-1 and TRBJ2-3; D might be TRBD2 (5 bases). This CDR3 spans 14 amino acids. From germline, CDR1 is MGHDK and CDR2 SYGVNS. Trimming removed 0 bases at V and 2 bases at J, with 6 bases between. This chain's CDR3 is CASSEYGVTDTQYF. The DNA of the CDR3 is TGTGCCAGCAGTGAATACGGGGTCACAGATACGCAGTATTTT.

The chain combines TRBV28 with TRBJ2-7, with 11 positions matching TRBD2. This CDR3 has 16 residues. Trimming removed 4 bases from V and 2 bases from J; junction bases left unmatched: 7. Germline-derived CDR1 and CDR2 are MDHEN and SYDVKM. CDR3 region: CASSSISGRAAYEQYF. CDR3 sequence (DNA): TGTGCCAGCAGTTCCATTAGCGGGAGGGCCGCCTACGAGCAGTACTTC.

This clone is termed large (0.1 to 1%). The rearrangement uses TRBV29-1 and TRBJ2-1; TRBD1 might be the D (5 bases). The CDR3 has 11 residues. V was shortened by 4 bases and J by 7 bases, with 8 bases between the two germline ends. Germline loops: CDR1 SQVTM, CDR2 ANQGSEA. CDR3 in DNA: TGCAGCGTTGCCCAGGGAAATGAGCAGTTCTTC. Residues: CSVAQGNEQFF.

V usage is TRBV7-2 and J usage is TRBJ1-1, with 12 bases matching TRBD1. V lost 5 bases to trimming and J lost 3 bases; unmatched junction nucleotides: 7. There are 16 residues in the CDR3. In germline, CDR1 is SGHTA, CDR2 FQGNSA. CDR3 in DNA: TGTGCCAGCAGCGTCGGGACAGGGGGCTTGGACACTGAAGCTTTCTTT. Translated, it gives CASSVGTGGLDTEAFF.

Here the CDR3 DNA reads TGTGCCACCAGTGATCCACAGGGACCCTACGAGCAGTACTTC. As protein: CATSDPQGPYEQYF. V usage is TRBV24-1 and J usage is TRBJ2-7; TRBD1 is a possible D gene (6 bases). This CDR3 has 14 residues. Trimming stripped 3 bases from V and 2 bases from J, with 10 bases between. CDR1 and CDR2 from the germline V gene are KGHDR and SFDVKD.

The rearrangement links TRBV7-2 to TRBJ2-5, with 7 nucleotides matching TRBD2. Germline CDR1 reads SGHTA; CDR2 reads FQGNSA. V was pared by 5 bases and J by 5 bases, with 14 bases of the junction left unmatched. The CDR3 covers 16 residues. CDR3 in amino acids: CASSPQAGTGWETQYF. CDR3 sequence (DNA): TGTGCCAGCAGCCCCCAAGCGGGAACGGGCTGGGAGACCCAGTACTTC.

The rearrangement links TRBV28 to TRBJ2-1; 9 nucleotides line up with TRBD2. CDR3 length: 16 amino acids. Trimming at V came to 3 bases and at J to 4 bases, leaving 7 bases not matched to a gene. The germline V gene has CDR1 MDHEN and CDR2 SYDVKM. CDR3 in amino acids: CASSFRLAELYNEQFF. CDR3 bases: TGTGCCAGCAGTTTTAGACTAGCGGAGCTGTACAATGAGCAGTTCTTC.

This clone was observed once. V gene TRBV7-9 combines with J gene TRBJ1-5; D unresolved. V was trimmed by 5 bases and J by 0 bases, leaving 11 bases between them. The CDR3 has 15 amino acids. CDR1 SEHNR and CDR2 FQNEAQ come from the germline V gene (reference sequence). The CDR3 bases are TGTGCCAGCAGCCCCCGGGGAGATAGCAATCAGCCCCAGCATTTT. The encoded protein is CASSPRGDSNQPQHF.

The CDR3 coding sequence is TGTGCCAGCAGCTTGAGTGAGGGTGAAAAACTGTTTTTT. Its protein product is CASSLSEGEKLFF. V is TRBV5-6 and J is TRBJ1-4; no clear D. Germline CDR1 SGHDT, CDR2 YYEEEE. The germline V and J ends were trimmed by 1 base and 7 bases, with 8 bases remaining between them. The CDR3 sequence is 13 residues long.

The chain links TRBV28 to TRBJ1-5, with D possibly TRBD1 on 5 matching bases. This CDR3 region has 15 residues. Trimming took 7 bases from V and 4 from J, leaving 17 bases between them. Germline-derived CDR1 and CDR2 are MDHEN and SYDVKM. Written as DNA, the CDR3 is TGTGCCAGCACCGGGGGAGGTTTCGGGAATCAGCCCCAGCATTTT. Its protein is CASTGGGFGNQPQHF.

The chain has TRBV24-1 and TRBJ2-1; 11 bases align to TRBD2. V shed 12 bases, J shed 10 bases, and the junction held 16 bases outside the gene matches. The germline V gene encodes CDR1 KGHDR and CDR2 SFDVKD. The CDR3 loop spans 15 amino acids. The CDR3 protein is CAVCSGTSGFREQFF. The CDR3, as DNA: TGTGCCGTTTGCTCCGGGACTAGCGGTTTCAGGGAGCAGTTCTTC.

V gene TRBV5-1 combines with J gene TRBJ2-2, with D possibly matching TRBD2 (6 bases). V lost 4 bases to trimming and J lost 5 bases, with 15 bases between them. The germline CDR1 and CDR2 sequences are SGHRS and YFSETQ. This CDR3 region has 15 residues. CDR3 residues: CASSMRRAQTGELFF. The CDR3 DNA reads TGCGCCAGCAGCATGAGGAGGGCCCAAACCGGGGAGCTGTTTTTT.

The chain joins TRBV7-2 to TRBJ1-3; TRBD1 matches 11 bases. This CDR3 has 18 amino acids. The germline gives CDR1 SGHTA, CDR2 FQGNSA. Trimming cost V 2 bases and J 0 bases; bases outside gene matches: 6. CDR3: CASSLRGTGGLSGNTIYF. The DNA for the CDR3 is TGTGCCAGCAGCTTACGCGGGACAGGGGGTCTCTCTGGAAACACCATATATTTT.

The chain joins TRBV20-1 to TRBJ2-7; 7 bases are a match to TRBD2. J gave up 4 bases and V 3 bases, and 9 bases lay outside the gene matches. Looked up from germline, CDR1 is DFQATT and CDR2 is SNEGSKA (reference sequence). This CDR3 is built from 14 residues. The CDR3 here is CSASTASGRYEQYF. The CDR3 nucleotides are TGCAGTGCTAGTACGGCTAGCGGACGATACGAGCAGTACTTC.